This entry concerns a single T cell receptor (beta chain). The clone's antigen remains unknown. No qualities accompany the bases; no much larger clone lies one base away. CD8 naive samples were obtained by positive selection for CCR7 among CD45RO-negative cells, yielding a CD45RA+CCR7+ population from which TemRA cells were excluded. The donors were healthy, HIV-negative adults with no recently reported acute infections or vaccinations. Every donor was a Caucasian adult residing in Nashville, Tennessee, USA. Blood was collected by leukapheresis, and PBMCs were isolated by Ficoll-Histopaque density gradient centrifugation and then cryopreserved in liquid nitrogen vapor phase. Purity and quantity of every magnetically sorted T cell population were checked by analytical flow cytometry. Genomic DNA was isolated from each sorted fraction and quantified by UV absorbance on a Nanodrop 2000c. This entry comes from a study of shared clonotypes between healthy human individuals (dated by TCRdb to the early 2020s). About the full investigation: The cohort comprised a couple of women and a few men aged 18 to 49 years. To estimate repertoire size and how much clonotypes are shared between individuals, the study performed deep sequencing of blood TCR repertoires from roughly five healthy adults. Leukapheresis yielded between about 0.94 and 10 billion PBMCs per donor. To increase sequencing depth and limit assay-specific biases, different laboratories used diverse techniques to prepare libraries and sequence TCR repertoires. For each donor, CD4 naive and CD4 memory were each given three plates, CD8 naive was given two plates, and CD8 memory was given one plate.

Study-level results and caveats: Pairwise subsampling led to the expectation that sequencing depth would affect the degree of clonotype sharing among donors. Even with the large sequencing depth, rarefaction of the sorted-subset datasets indicated that sequencing was incomplete. When several donors were compared, the shared fraction of clonotypes was about 5.4% for naive CD4, approximately 3.5% for naive CD8, roughly 2.5% for memory CD4, and 0.4% for memory CD8. Compared with non-shared clonotypes, the clonotypes found in all four sorted-subset donors had higher generation probabilities. Because the study included a small number of donors, the genetic and exposure-history diversity represented was limited. Sampling was restricted to blood, and TCR repertoires in tissues likely differ from the TCR repertoires found in blood. Naive subsets generally had larger estimated clonotype richness than memory subsets did.

The germline V gene (reference sequence) provides CDR1 SEHNR and CDR2 FQNEAQ. For this chain, trimming is 2 bases at the V end and 0 bases at the J end, and the number of junction bases without a gene match is 8. Spanning cysteine to phenylalanine, the CDR3 consists of 17 amino acids. The read is trimmed to its CDR3 DNA, 51 bases read in frame from base 1. Using the deep immunoSEQ assay, multiplex PCR amplified TCR CDR3 regions from genomic DNA. Genomic DNA extracted from each cell subset was distributed evenly over all wells of several immunoSEQ 96-well plates, and each plate served as one replicate. Each replicate PCR for sorted subsets received around 0.2 ug genomic DNA, equal to about 29,000 T cell genomes. Purified libraries were quantified with a Qubit 3.0 fluorometer, sized on a Bioanalyzer 2100, and re-quantified with the KAPA Library Quantification kit. A separate single-read 150-cycle Illumina NextSeq 550 flow cell was used to sequence each immunoSEQ 96-well plate. The authors processed their data as follows. Because the immunoSEQ output held only junctional sequences and lacked quality scores, the filtering could not match the filtering applied to full-length reads. To assign V/J genes and CDR3, sequences were annotated against IMGT germline references using PyIR, a Python wrapper for IgBLAST v1.9. Reads with weak V/J assignments (E-value above 1e-6), missing CDR3, stop codons, out-of-frame junctions, or ambiguous translated residues were removed. A V3J clonotype was defined by an identical inferred V gene, J gene, and CDR3 amino acid sequence. The percentage overlap between two repertoires was calculated by dividing the number of shared unique clonotypes by the size of the smaller repertoire. RTK rarefaction, the Chao1 estimator, and Recon v2.1 estimates of unobserved clonotypes were used to assess repertoire richness. OLGA was used to compute generation probabilities for all TCRbeta clonotypes that the gDNA method yielded from a handful of donors. Sourced from immuneACCESS, this table was stored by TCRdb with only in-frame sequences that have V and J called. A share of the clones is absent; for the studies checked, an unresolved V gene accounts for under half, and the remainder has no known explanation. V and J calls and clone size are those listed in that table; D and trimming were worked out from the DNA. The sample yields around 2,000,000 clones; approximately 94% were counted once. Together, the top ten hold 1.1% of the sample.

Specimen: naive CD8+ T cells sorted from blood. The cell subset or site label of this sample denotes: CD45RA+CCR7+. The chain is made from TRBV7-9 and TRBJ2-3; 7 bases in the junction line up with TRBD2. This TCR was sampled from a man aged 18-30 years in good health. CDR3 loop: CASSLRSLAESTDTQYF. DNA sequence: TGTGCCAGCAGCTTAAGAAGTCTAGCGGAAAGCACAGATACGCAGTATTTT.